This is a list of T cell receptor beta chains from one sample in a study of post-analysis software for immune sequencing data. TCRdb fed the PCR reads into MiXCR, producing one record per CDR3 protein. The sample has 750,000 to 950,000 distinct CDR3 sequences; roughly 50% are singletons. Sequenced input: blood. The receptor source for this set is a girl aged 10 to 17 with multiple sclerosis. Both conserved end residues are part of each CDR3. Each record gives: CDR3 protein, CDR3 DNA, clone size, J gene, D gene, V gene. A D gene is named only where the DNA matches it firmly. The size of a clone is reported for some rows only, either as once, few or many, or as a class for expanded clones.

CDR3: CSARLLDLLAGVHNEQFF; DNA: TGCAGTGCTAGACTACTAGACCTCCTAGCGGGAGTCCACAATGAGCAGTTCTTC; size: few; J: TRBJ2-1; D: TRBD2; V: TRBV20-1
CDR3: CASSEGPVSSYEQYF; DNA: TGTGCCAGCAGTGAAGGACCTGTCAGCTCCTACGAGCAGTACTTC; size: .; J: TRBJ2-7; D: .; V: TRBV6-1
CDR3: CASSFLVAGGTYNEQFF; DNA: TGCGCCAGCAGCTTCCTAGTGGCGGGGGGAACCTACAATGAGCAGTTCTTC; size: few; J: TRBJ2-1; D: TRBD2; V: TRBV5-1
CDR3: CASSLQATNTEAFF; DNA: TGCGCCAGCAGCTTACAGGCAACGAACACTGAAGCTTTCTTT; size: .; J: TRBJ1-1; D: .; V: TRBV5-1
CDR3: CASRVTPGAEQYF; DNA: TGTGCCAGCAGGGTGACACCGGGGGCCGAGCAGTACTTC; size: few; J: TRBJ2-7; D: .; V: TRBV12-3/TRBV12-4
CDR3: CATRGMSKNIQYF; DNA: TGTGCCACCAGGGGGATGAGCAAAAACATTCAGTACTTC; size: .; J: TRBJ2-4; D: .; V: TRBV15
CDR3: CASSQVRPGGAYGYTF; DNA: TGCGCCAGCAGCCAAGTTAGGCCAGGGGGCGCTTATGGCTACACCTTC; size: .; J: TRBJ1-2; D: TRBD1; V: TRBV4-3
CDR3: CAAGGKNTDTQYF; DNA: TGTGCAGCAGGGGGTAAAAACACAGATACGCAGTATTTT; size: .; J: TRBJ2-3; D: TRBD1; V: TRBV12-3/TRBV12-4
CDR3: CASSQVPGGMLDYGYTF; DNA: TGCGCCAGCAGCCAAGTCCCAGGGGGCATGTTGGACTATGGCTACACCTTC; size: .; J: TRBJ1-2; D: TRBD1; V: TRBV4-3
CDR3: CASSQARGPLEQYF; DNA: TGCGCCAGCAGCCAAGCCAGGGGCCCCCTCGAGCAGTACTTC; size: .; J: TRBJ2-7; D: .; V: TRBV4-3
CDR3: CAIKSARAGELFF; DNA: TGTGCCATCAAGAGCGCCAGGGCCGGGGAGCTGTTTTTT; size: .; J: TRBJ2-2; D: .; V: TRBV10-3
CDR3: CSALRVAGYTDTQYF; DNA: TGCAGTGCCTTGAGGGTAGCGGGATACACAGATACGCAGTATTTT; size: few; J: TRBJ2-3; D: TRBD2; V: TRBV20-1
CDR3: CASSSTSRVVNEQFF; DNA: TGTGCCAGCAGTTCGACTAGCAGGGTAGTAAATGAGCAGTTCTTC; size: .; J: TRBJ2-1; D: TRBD2; V: TRBV28
CDR3: CASSEAREALQPQHF; DNA: TGTGCCAGCAGTGAAGCTAGGGAGGCACTTCAGCCCCAGCATTTT; size: .; J: TRBJ1-5; D: .; V: TRBV6-1
CDR3: CSARTGDEEKLFF; DNA: TGCAGTGCTAGAACCGGGGATGAAGAAAAACTGTTTTTT; size: .; J: TRBJ1-4; D: .; V: TRBV20-1
CDR3: CSARFTSSYEQYF; DNA: TGCAGTGCGCGGTTCACTAGCTCCTACGAGCAGTACTTC; size: .; J: TRBJ2-7; D: .; V: TRBV20-1
CDR3: CSVESDTGGWYEQYF; DNA: TGCAGCGTTGAATCGGATACAGGGGGCTGGTACGAGCAGTACTTC; size: few; J: TRBJ2-7; D: TRBD1; V: TRBV29-1
CDR3: CASSFDGGLAGVEQFF; DNA: TGTGCCAGCAGCTTCGACGGGGGACTAGCGGGAGTGGAGCAGTTCTTC; size: few; J: TRBJ2-1; D: TRBD2; V: TRBV7-2
CDR3: CASSEARNNEQFF; DNA: TGTGCCAGCAGTGAGGCCCGGAACAATGAGCAGTTCTTC; size: few; J: TRBJ2-1; D: .; V: TRBV6-1
CDR3: CASSVSGRFSNEQFF; DNA: TGTGCCAGCAGCGTAAGTGGGAGGTTTTCCAATGAGCAGTTCTTC; size: few; J: TRBJ2-1; D: .; V: TRBV9